This T cell receptor (beta chain) comes out of a study of T cell clones after liver transplantation. Study as a whole: Patients counted as tolerant after at least one year off all immunosuppression, enzymes not exceeding twice normal.

Method: immunoSEQ multiplex PCR; TCRdb's copy keeps in-frame clones and lacks some. Of about 33,000 clones listed, 90% to 95% were seen once; the top ten hold roughly 25%. The TCR originated in a human patient who received a liver transplant. The graft donor may have contributed some T cells. The starting material was CD8+ T cells from blood, obtained 12 months after liver transplant.

The CDR3 protein is CASSFWDRGPPPNYGYTF. CDR3 nucleotides: TGTGCCAGCAGCTTCTGGGACAGGGGGCCTCCCCCTAACTATGGCTACACCTTC. The chain is built from TRBV7-2 and TRBJ1-2; 12 bases are shared with TRBD1. Germline V gene lookup returns CDR1 SGHTA and CDR2 FQGNSA. The CDR3 loop spans 18 amino acids. Unmatched junction bases numbered 8, after V lost 3 bases and J lost 0 bases. The complete variable domain, with remaining parts taken from reference TRBV7-2 and TRBJ1-2, reads GAGVSQSPSNKVTEKGKDVELRCDPISGHTALYWYRQSLGQGLEFLIYFQGNSAPDKSGLPSDRFSAERTGGSVSTLTIQRTQQEDSAVYLCASSFWDRGPPPNYGYTFGSGTRLTVV.